This T cell receptor (beta chain) comes out of a study of beta chain features in type 1 diabetes. Across the study: All samples combined gave around 100,000,000 sorted cells for examination. The study's findings and limits: Any HLA-type effect on TCRB rearrangement remained unresolved here.

The junction had 3 bases not matched to a gene; V was cut back by 4 bases and J by 6 bases. The germline V gene encodes CDR1 MGHRA and CDR2 YSYEKL. The CDR3 runs to 13 residues. Over 95% purity was reached by all sorted populations. About this clone itself: The target antigen is unknown.

cDNA synthesis used the whole RNA isolate, giving expressed TCRB sequences. Method: immunoSEQ multiplex PCR; TCRdb's copy keeps in-frame clones and lacks some. The data show some 150,000 clones, under 60% seen once. The clonotype was recovered from a man between 18 and 35 years old in good health. The sample taken for sequencing was Tregs from blood. The rearrangement uses TRBV4-1 and TRBJ2-1; 7 positions match TRBD1. CDR3 protein: CASSRGQVNEQFF. The CDR3 nucleotides are TGCGCCAGCAGCCGAGGACAGGTCAATGAGCAGTTCTTC.